Presented here are 28 T cell receptor beta chains from one specimen sequenced in a study of blood T cell repertoires in COVID-19. Sequencing was performed with immunoSEQ multiplex PCR; in TCRdb, only in-frame clones are kept and a portion is missing. This table holds approximately 380,000 clones, 91% found once. Specimen: PBMCs or T cells enriched from blood (not recorded which). The source is a woman aged 40 to 50 who had been exposed to COVID-19.

The chain carries TRBV18 and TRBJ1-5; D not resolved. The CDR3 is made up of 13 amino acids. Looked up from germline, CDR1 is KGHSH and CDR2 is LQKENI. V lost 2 bases to trimming and J lost 4 bases, with 6 bases between them. CDR3 sequence (DNA): TGTGCCAGCTCACCAGGGGAGAATCAGCCCCAGCATTTT. This encodes CASSPGENQPQHF.

The chain has TRBV19 and TRBJ1-2; 11 positions agree with TRBD1. The CDR3 sequence is 15 residues long. V dropped 3 bases and J dropped 5; count of bases not matched to a gene: 5. Germline values: CDR1 LNHDA, CDR2 SQIVND (reference sequence). Here the CDR3 DNA reads TGTGCCAGTAGTATCCGGACAGGGGGCATTTATGGCTACACCTTC. This gives the protein CASSIRTGGIYGYTF.

This clone showed up just once. The rearrangement joins TRBV6-5 to TRBJ1-2; 7 bases align to TRBD1. CDR1 and CDR2 (germline): MNHEY, SVGAGI. The CDR3 contains 14 residues. Trimming at V came to 6 bases and at J to 5 bases, leaving 9 bases not matched to a gene. In DNA form, the CDR3 reads TGTGCCAGCAGGTCACAATACAGGGGATATGGCTACACCTTC. Protein: CASRSQYRGYGYTF.

A note on this clone: One end of the junction does not line up with germline, which may come from a read error. The V call is TRBV2, the J call TRBJ1-5, with D possibly being TRBD1 (5 bases). Germline V gene data show CDR1 as SNHLY and CDR2 as FYNNEI. The CDR3 is 16 residues long. CDR3: CASFAGGGVSNQSQHF. The CDR3 DNA follows: TGTGCCAGTTTCGCCGGGGGAGGGGTTAGCAATCAGTCCCAGCATTTT.

The chain couples TRBV18 to TRBJ2-5; D might be TRBD2 (6 bases). CDR1 is KGHSH, CDR2 LQKENI, per germline. This CDR3 has 15 amino acids. Trimming removed 3 bases from V and 2 bases from J, with 13 bases in between. The CDR3 sequence is CASSPGSGSQETQYF. CDR3 coding DNA: TGTGCCAGCTCACCGGGGAGCGGGTCTCAAGAGACCCAGTACTTC.

V and J are TRBV25-1 and TRBJ1-2, with 7 bases matching TRBD1. Germline V gene lookup returns CDR1 MGHDK and CDR2 SYGVNS. The CDR3 consists of 15 residues. Trimming at V came to 2 bases and at J to 0 bases, leaving 3 bases not matched to a gene. This chain's CDR3 is CASSEPGTANYGYTF. The CDR3 bases are TGTGCCAGCAGTGAACCCGGGACAGCTAACTATGGCTACACCTTC.

The J gene is TRBJ1-3, the V gene TRBV3-1 (or the pseudogene TRBV3-2); TRBD1 is a possible D gene (5 bases). This CDR3 contains 18 residues. V gave up 1 base and J gave up 0 bases, with 16 bases separating them. The germline CDR1 and CDR2 sequences are LGHDT and YNNKEL (reference sequence). Here the CDR3 reads CASSQGLGGTSSGNTIYF. As DNA, the CDR3 is TGTGCCAGCAGCCAAGGCCTCGGAGGGACCAGCTCTGGAAACACCATATATTTT.

The rearrangement uses TRBV5-7 and TRBJ1-2, with a possible D match to TRBD1 (6 bases). TRBV5-7 is identified as an open reading frame with a role that is uncertain. Trimming removed 0 bases at V and 5 bases at J, with 14 bases between. The CDR3 consists of 15 residues. CDR3 protein: CASSLAGHLMYGYTF. CDR3 nucleotides: TGTGCCAGCAGCTTGGCGGGACACCTTATGTATGGCTACACCTTC.

The chain couples TRBV7-8 to TRBJ2-2, with 8 bases identical to TRBD2. V lost 5 bases, J lost 4 bases, and 6 bases stayed unmatched. Germline V gives CDR1 SGHVS, CDR2 FQNEAQ. The CDR3 totals 15 residues. CDR3 sequence: CASSGLAPGTGELFF. For the CDR3, the DNA is TGTGCCAGCAGCGGACTAGCCCCCGGCACCGGGGAGCTGTTTTTT.

The rearrangement links TRBV7-2 to TRBJ1-4, with 8 bases identical to TRBD1. Trimming cost V 4 bases and J 1 base; bases outside gene matches: 2. The germline gives CDR1 SGHTA, CDR2 FQGNSA. The CDR3 runs 15 residues. CDR3 in DNA: TGTGCCAGCAGCTACGACAGGGGAACTAATGAAAAACTGTTTTTT. This translates into CASSYDRGTNEKLFF.

The chain combines TRBV6-5 with TRBJ1-2, with D unclear. Trimming cost V 6 bases and J 6 bases, with 11 bases left between them. The CDR3 runs 12 residues. Germline V gene sequence: CDR1 MNHEY, CDR2 SVGAGI. For the CDR3, the DNA is TGTGCCAGCAGCTCAGAGGGAAATGGCTACACCTTC. Its protein is CASSSEGNGYTF.

The V call is TRBV11-3, the J call TRBJ2-1; D not resolved. Per the germline V gene, CDR1 is SGHNT and CDR2 is YENEEA. This CDR3 contains 13 residues. The V and J ends lost 1 base and 9 bases respectively, with 10 bases between them. The CDR3 sequence is CASSLGPGSEQFF. The CDR3 coding sequence is TGTGCCAGCAGCTTAGGTCCCGGGTCTGAGCAGTTCTTC.

This chain links TRBV3-1 (or the pseudogene TRBV3-2) with TRBJ2-3, with TRBD2 matching 11 bases. The CDR3 runs 19 residues. Germline V gene sequence: CDR1 LGHDT, CDR2 YNNKEL (reference sequence). V lost 0 bases and J lost 0; bases outside the gene matches: 8. Written as DNA, the CDR3 is TGTGCCAGCAGCCAAGAACTAGCGGGGGTTAAAACTAGCACAGATACGCAGTATTTT. Translation gives CASSQELAGVKTSTDTQYF.

The V gene is TRBV14, the J gene TRBJ1-2; 9 nucleotides match TRBD1. Germline V lookup: CDR1 SGHDN, CDR2 FVKESK. This CDR3 contains 14 residues. V shed 6 bases and J 7 bases; nucleotides not matched to a gene: 9. The CDR3 sequence: CASRSTGGRGGYTF. CDR3 in DNA: TGTGCCAGCAGGAGTACAGGGGGCAGAGGTGGCTACACCTTC.

The chain links TRBV5-6 to TRBJ1-2, with no clear D. Germline CDR1 reads SGHDT; CDR2 reads YYEEEE. The CDR3 extends over 14 amino acids. V dropped 2 bases and J dropped 1 base, with 9 bases sitting between them. The CDR3 DNA reads TGTGCCAGCAGCTTTGGGCTTTTTAACTATGGCTACACCTTC. Translated, it gives CASSFGLFNYGYTF.

The V gene is TRBV7-2, the J gene TRBJ2-5; TRBD2 might be the D (7 bases). Germline V gene sequence: CDR1 SGHTA, CDR2 FQGNSA. V dropped 3 bases and J dropped 2 bases, with 19 bases sitting between them. This CDR3 contains 17 residues. The CDR3 loop is CASSLGGSGMLQETQYF. Here the CDR3 DNA reads TGTGCCAGCAGCTTGGGGGGCAGCGGGATGCTGCAAGAGACCCAGTACTTC.

V gene TRBV6-5 combines with J gene TRBJ2-5; 9 positions agree with TRBD2. The CDR3 totals 16 residues. CDR1 and CDR2 (germline): MNHEY, SVGAGI. V lost 2 bases, J lost 3 bases, and 7 bases stayed unmatched. For the CDR3, the DNA is TGTGCCAGCAGTTACACCATAGCGGGGGTGAAAGAGACCCAGTACTTC. Residues: CASSYTIAGVKETQYF.

The chain employs TRBV5-1 and TRBJ2-5, with a possible D match to TRBD1 (6 bases). The CDR3 covers 15 residues. Looked up from germline, CDR1 is SGHRS and CDR2 is YFSETQ. V was shortened by 4 bases and J by 3 bases, with 16 bases between the two germline ends. The chain's CDR3 is CASSPRGIREETQYF. The DNA for the CDR3 is TGCGCCAGCAGCCCGAGGGGGATCCGAGAAGAGACCCAGTACTTC.

The gene calls are TRBV5-4 and TRBJ2-3; weak D call: TRBD1 (5 bases). Germline values: CDR1 SGHNT, CDR2 YYREEE (reference sequence). The CDR3 sequence is 16 residues long. Trimming shortened V by 6 bases and J by 2 bases, and 19 bases separated the two germline ends. CDR3 DNA: TGTGCCAGCACCAGAATCCAAGGGGTGGTCACAGATACGCAGTATTTT. Protein sequence: CASTRIQGVVTDTQYF.

The V and J genes are TRBV5-4 and TRBJ1-2; a weak D match, TRBD1 (6 bases). Trimming pared 4 bases from V and 1 base from J, leaving 14 bases between. Germline V gives CDR1 SGHNT, CDR2 YYREEE (reference sequence). This CDR3 region has 15 residues. The CDR3 nucleotides read TGTGCCAGCAGCCCGCGGACAGAGTTTAACTATGGCTACACCTTC. This sequence encodes CASSPRTEFNYGYTF.

V and J are TRBV7-9 and TRBJ2-1; tentative D call: TRBD1 (5 bases). V was clipped by 3 bases and J by 5 bases, with 14 bases between them. Germline values: CDR1 SEHNR, CDR2 FQNEAQ (reference sequence). There are 15 residues in the CDR3. The CDR3 region has the DNA TGTGCCAGCAGCTTGGGGTCAGGGTTCAACAATGAGCAGTTCTTC. Translating gives CASSLGSGFNNEQFF.

This clone occurred once. The CDR3 sequence: CASSPRDSRDTQYF. The CDR3, as DNA: TGTGCCAGCAGCCCCAGGGACTCAAGAGATACGCAGTATTTT. The chain combines TRBV7-2 with TRBJ2-3; D possibly corresponds to TRBD2 (6 bases). The germline CDR1 and CDR2 sequences are SGHTA and FQGNSA. This CDR3 has 14 amino acids. Trimming shortened V by 5 bases and J by 5 bases, and 14 bases separated the two germline ends. The full variable domain, completed using reference TRBV7-2 and TRBJ2-3, is GAGVSQSPSNKVTEKGKDVELRCDPISGHTALYWYRQSLGQGLEFLIYFQGNSAPDKSGLPSDRFSAERTGGSVSTLTIQRTQQEDSAVYLCASSPRDSRDTQYFGPGTRLTVL.

This clone was seen a single time. V is TRBV27 and J is TRBJ2-7; a possible D gene is TRBD1 (7 bases). Germline CDR1 reads MNHEY; CDR2 reads SMNVEV (reference sequence). CDR3 size: 12 residues. The V end lost 2 bases, the J end lost 6 bases, and 8 bases lay between the germline ends. The CDR3 protein is CASSLQGGEQYF. The CDR3 DNA reads TGTGCCAGCAGTTTACAGGGGGGCGAGCAGTACTTC.

The J gene is TRBJ2-1, the V gene TRBV5-1, with 11 positions matching TRBD2. V gave up 4 bases and J gave up 6 bases; unmatched junction bases: 6. Germline V gene lookup returns CDR1 SGHRS and CDR2 YFSETQ. The CDR3 is made up of 15 amino acids. CDR3: CASSVLAGGINEQFF. The CDR3 nucleotides read TGCGCCAGCAGCGTGTTAGCGGGGGGGATCAATGAGCAGTTCTTC.

This rearrangement joins TRBV11-3 to TRBJ1-4; a weak D match, TRBD1 (6 bases). The CDR3 loop spans 15 amino acids. Per the germline V gene, CDR1 is SGHNT and CDR2 is YENEEA. Trimming left V 1 base short and J 7 bases short, with 13 bases between. Here the CDR3 reads CASSLAQGGIEKLFF. The DNA for the CDR3 is TGTGCCAGCAGCTTAGCACAGGGAGGGATTGAAAAACTGTTTTTT.

This chain uses TRBV27 with TRBJ1-6; D is perhaps TRBD1 (6 bases). This CDR3 is 16 amino acids long. The V end lost 7 bases, the J end lost 4 bases, and 17 bases lay between the germline ends. Germline V gives CDR1 MNHEY, CDR2 SMNVEV (reference sequence). CDR3 amino acids: CASKRLDRNYNSPLHF. DNA of the CDR3: TGTGCCAGCAAAAGACTCGACAGGAATTATAATTCACCCCTCCACTTT.

J is TRBJ1-5 and V is TRBV7-2, with unresolved D. This CDR3 spans 13 amino acids. V lost 6 bases and J lost 4, with 10 bases in between. The germline gives CDR1 SGHTA, CDR2 FQGNSA. CDR3 sequence: CASSREGNQPQHF. As DNA, the CDR3 is TGTGCCAGCAGTCGCGAGGGAAATCAGCCCCAGCATTTT.

V gene TRBV5-8 combines with J gene TRBJ2-5; 9 bases align to TRBD1. The CDR3 covers 15 residues. V trimming: 4 bases; J trimming: 4 bases; junction bases outside the gene matches: 8. The germline gives CDR1 SGHTS, CDR2 YDEGEE. CDR3 DNA: TGTGCCAGCAGCCCGGGACAGGGATGGGGAGAGACCCAGTACTTC. The encoded protein is CASSPGQGWGETQYF.